This is a list of T cell receptor beta chains from one sample in a study of cytomegalovirus exposure and HLA in healthy donors. Clones were sequenced by immunoSEQ multiplex PCR, and TCRdb holds only the in-frame ones, with some missing. The table includes some 150,000 clones, roughly three quarters detected once. Sequencing input: PBMCs. The receptor source for this set is a man aged 30-40 years in good health and CMV-seropositive. Both conserved end residues are part of each CDR3. The order of the fields is clone size, V gene, CDR3 protein. A clone size is listed for some rows: how often the clone was seen (once, few, many), or a class if it is expanded.

>-|TRBV7-9
CASSLAVGQPQHF
>-|TRBV6-4
CASSEGQATEAFF
>once|TRBV7-9
CASSLGQGFSYEQYF
>-|TRBV2
CASSEAQGADGYTF
>-|TRBV9
CASSSGTGITEAFF
>-|TRBV30
CAWTGGNGYTF
>-|TRBV4-2
CASSPTPGLAGEGPRFF
>few|TRBV6-1
CASSEAFGGNYGYTF
>-|TRBV18
CASSPAEFYTEAFF
>-|TRBV7-2
CASSLLRAKDEQFF
>-|TRBV6-6
CASGIPSGGRTGELFF
>-|TRBV5-1
CASSLDRGRFTGELFF
>-|TRBV5-1
CASSFEGLYTEAFF
>-|TRBV7-9
CASSLDPAGADEQFF
>-|TRBV30
CAWSPGWTEADGNIQYF
>-|TRBV19
CASSTGGSRMNTEAFF
>-|TRBV4-2
CASSPHQGGYGANVLTF
>-|TRBV2
CASSTGTALYEQYF
>-|TRBV30
CAWGRRNTEAFF
>few|TRBV10-2
CASRPPGGGHTEAFF
>-|TRBV30
CAWSVGGTPDTQYF
>-|TRBV6-5
CASSSEADTQYF
>-|TRBV6-1
CASRAQGETQYF
>-|TRBV4-3
CASSRVPPPTGELFF
>few|TRBV5-1
CASSPMGPGQGNEKLFF
>-|TRBV19
CASSPGQPNTEAFF
>-|TRBV19
CASSKHYNEQFF
>-|TRBV28
CASSSQGRAYNEQFF
>-|TRBV6-5
CASSSTPSPGNTIYF
>-|TRBV19
CASSMEPGTLEQYF
>-|TRBV7-9
CASTPGGGAADEQYF
>-|TRBV29-1
CSAYSGANVLTF
>-|TRBV7-6
CASSLDRVITFSTDTQYF
>-|TRBV19
CASSTQNQNTEAFF
>-|TRBV7-8
CASSFRGYNSNQPQHF
>once|TRBV5-1
CASSRGQNTEAFF
>-|TRBV30
CAWSRDSLNYGYTF
>-|TRBV7-9
CSSSFSDRSGVYGYTF
>-|TRBV25-1
CASSEYRGQADEQFF
>-|TRBV7-6
CASSLMAENTEAFF
>-|TRBV7-3
CASSPGTGVTEAFF
>-|TRBV29-1
CSALDRDYEQYF
>few|TRBV6-6
CASSYSDSRGTDTQYF
>-|TRBV10-3
CAISQDSQETQYF
>-|TRBV7-2
CASSLQREQYF
>-|TRBV5-1
CASSLSWAYEQYF
>-|TRBV6-5
CASSRTLRGETQYF
>few|TRBV9
CASSVEGVSSGANVLTF